This passage covers 16 T cell receptor beta chains from one sample sequenced in a study of blood T cell repertoires in COVID-19. Profiling relied on immunoSEQ multiplex PCR, and the TCRdb table lists in-frame clones only, not all of them. The table lists 130,000 or so clones, around 89% of them singletons, with approximately 4.3% in the top ten. Sequenced material: peripheral blood. The receptors stem from a man in his sixties with COVID-19, enrolled during active disease.

The sample holds one count of this clone. The V call is TRBV20-1, the J call TRBJ2-1; tentatively, D is TRBD2 (8 bases). V was pared by 3 bases and J by 2 bases, with 17 bases between. The CDR3 totals 16 residues. Germline assignment: CDR1 DFQATT and CDR2 SNEGSKA (reference sequence). CDR3 in amino acids: CSASHGRGQAYNEQFF. The CDR3 nucleotides are TGCAGTGCTAGTCACGGGAGGGGGCAAGCCTACAATGAGCAGTTCTTC.

V usage is TRBV19 and J usage is TRBJ1-4, with D possibly matching TRBD1 (6 bases). Germline V gives CDR1 LNHDA, CDR2 SQIVND (reference sequence). Trimming left V 1 base short and J 5 bases short, with 14 bases between. CDR3 length: 16 amino acids. CDR3 DNA: TGTGCCAGTAGTATAGTGGGCAGGGGAACGAATGAAAAACTGTTTTTT. It translates to CASSIVGRGTNEKLFF.

The J gene is TRBJ1-2, the V gene TRBV7-9; 8 bases align to TRBD1. This CDR3 has 14 amino acids. Germline values: CDR1 SEHNR, CDR2 FQNEAQ (reference sequence). The V and J ends lost 0 bases and 8 bases, in that order; junction bases with no gene match: 5. The CDR3 spells CASSLAQGAGGYTF. As DNA, the CDR3 is TGTGCCAGCAGCTTAGCTCAGGGGGCGGGCGGCTACACCTTC.

The chain employs TRBV5-4 and TRBJ1-1; 7 bases agree with TRBD1. The CDR3 extends over 13 amino acids. Germline V gene data show CDR1 as SGHNT and CDR2 as YYREEE (reference sequence). After removal of 3 bases from V and 5 bases from J, the junction contained 4 bases not matched to a gene. The DNA of the CDR3 is TGTGCCAGCAGCTCACAGGGGAGAACTGAAGCTTTCTTT. Its translation: CASSSQGRTEAFF.

DNA for the CDR3: TGTGCCAGCAGCGCCCCGGGACAGGGTAATTCACCCCTCCACTTT. It specifies CASSAPGQGNSPLHF. The gene calls are TRBV9 and TRBJ1-6, with 9 nucleotides matching TRBD1. The CDR3 covers 15 residues. V lost 3 bases and J lost 6; bases outside the gene matches: 4. In germline, CDR1 is SGDLS, CDR2 YYNGEE.

The chain joins TRBV7-2 to TRBJ1-1; TRBD1 is a possible D gene (6 bases). The CDR3 runs to 15 residues. V was cut by 5 bases and J by 4 bases, with 17 bases left in between. From germline, CDR1 is SGHTA and CDR2 FQGNSA. The CDR3 DNA reads as TGTGCCAGCAGCACAGCCCCTACAGGGAGCACTGAAGCTTTCTTT. It encodes CASSTAPTGSTEAFF.

Only one count was recorded for this clone. The chain uses TRBV25-1 and TRBJ1-4; D not certain. V dropped 5 bases and J dropped 7 bases, with 8 bases sitting between them. CDR3 size: 12 residues. CDR1 and CDR2 (germline): MGHDK, SYGVNS. The CDR3 DNA reads as TGTGCCAGCAGTTCCCCCTCTGAAAAACTGTTTTTT. It codes for CASSSPSEKLFF.

A single count supports this clone. The V and J genes are TRBV10-3 and TRBJ1-2; possible D gene TRBD1, 6 bases. This CDR3 contains 15 residues. Trimming removed 8 bases from V and 2 bases from J, with 18 bases in between. Germline V gene lookup returns CDR1 ENHRY and CDR2 SYGVKD. CDR3 sequence reads: CAIFGAGEKNYGYTF. The CDR3 bases are TGTGCCATCTTCGGGGCAGGGGAAAAGAACTATGGCTACACCTTC.

The sample holds a few counts of this clone. The same CDR3 is also encoded by other DNA sequences in this sample. The chain has TRBV5-1 and TRBJ1-5; D is perhaps TRBD1 (5 bases). Trimming took off 4 bases at V and 4 bases at J, with 12 bases between the two ends. CDR3 length: 14 residues. Germline CDR1 reads SGHRS; CDR2 reads YFSETQ. The CDR3 here is CASSPRGGNQPQHF. Here the CDR3 DNA reads TGCGCCAGCAGCCCCCGGGGGGGGAATCAGCCCCAGCATTTT.

V usage is TRBV5-4 and J usage is TRBJ2-2; D may be TRBD2 (5 bases). Trimming pared 4 bases from V and 7 bases from J, leaving 14 bases between. The CDR3 totals 14 residues. Germline CDR1 is SGHNT and CDR2 is YYREEE (reference sequence). The CDR3 DNA reads TGTGCCAGCAGCCCCACAGAGGGCCGCGGGGAGCTGTTTTTT. It yields the protein CASSPTEGRGELFF.

This chain connects TRBV19 to TRBJ1-3; D might be TRBD1 (5 bases). This CDR3 is built from 15 residues. Germline CDR1 and CDR2: LNHDA and SQIVND (reference sequence). V lost 7 bases and J lost 0, with 13 bases in between. DNA of the CDR3: TGTGCCAGTACAAGGGGCATCGCCTCTGGAAACACCATATATTTT. It specifies CASTRGIASGNTIYF.

The chain recombines TRBV24-1 with TRBJ2-2; 8 bases line up with TRBD2. CDR3 length equals 17 residues. Germline V CDR1 and CDR2: KGHDR, SFDVKD. After removal of 5 bases from V and 2 bases from J, the junction contained 9 bases not matched to a gene. The DNA of the CDR3 is TGTGCCACCAGTGCCCCCCGGGCGGGGGGCAACACCGGGGAGCTGTTTTTT. Translated: CATSAPRAGGNTGELFF.

This clone was counted once. The chain carries TRBV28 and TRBJ2-7; D not certain. V was trimmed by 3 bases and J by 0 bases, leaving 6 bases between them. The CDR3 runs 13 residues. Per germline, CDR1 MDHEN and CDR2 SYDVKM. CDR3 bases: TGTGCCAGCAGTTTCCCCCACTCCTACGAGCAGTACTTC. It codes for CASSFPHSYEQYF. The whole variable domain, remainder taken from reference TRBV28 and TRBJ2-7, is DVKVTQSSRYLVKRTGEKVFLECVQDMDHENMFWYRQDPGLGLRLIYFSYDVKMKEKGDIPEGYSVSREKKERFSLILESASTNQTSMYLCASSFPHSYEQYFGPGTRLTVT.

A word on this clone: Other nucleotide sequences from this sample produce the same CDR3. This chain links TRBV5-4 with TRBJ1-1; 7 bases fit TRBD1. Germline values: CDR1 SGHNT, CDR2 YYREEE (reference sequence). The V segment lost 0 bases and the J segment 6 bases; nucleotides outside the gene matches: 2. There are 13 residues in the CDR3. The CDR3 DNA sequence: TGTGCCAGCAGCTTGGACAGGGGTCCTGAAGCTTTCTTT. Translating gives CASSLDRGPEAFF.

This sequence joins TRBV30 and TRBJ1-6; no clear D. Trimming cost V 4 bases and J 5 bases, with 12 bases left between them. The CDR3 sequence is 14 residues long. The germline gives CDR1 GTSNPN, CDR2 SVGIG (reference sequence). The CDR3 region has the DNA TGTGCCTGGACTTTTGGTGGAGATAATTCACCCCTCCACTTT. It yields the protein CAWTFGGDNSPLHF.

The chain carries TRBV5-4 and TRBJ2-2, with 12 bases lining up with TRBD1. CDR1 SGHNT and CDR2 YYREEE come from the germline V gene (reference sequence). After removal of 3 bases from V and 7 bases from J, the junction contained 10 bases not matched to a gene. This CDR3 contains 17 residues. The CDR3 DNA reads as TGTGCCAGCAGCTCAGGCCGGGACAGGGGGCTTGGCGGGGAGCTGTTTTTT. Protein sequence: CASSSGRDRGLGGELFF.